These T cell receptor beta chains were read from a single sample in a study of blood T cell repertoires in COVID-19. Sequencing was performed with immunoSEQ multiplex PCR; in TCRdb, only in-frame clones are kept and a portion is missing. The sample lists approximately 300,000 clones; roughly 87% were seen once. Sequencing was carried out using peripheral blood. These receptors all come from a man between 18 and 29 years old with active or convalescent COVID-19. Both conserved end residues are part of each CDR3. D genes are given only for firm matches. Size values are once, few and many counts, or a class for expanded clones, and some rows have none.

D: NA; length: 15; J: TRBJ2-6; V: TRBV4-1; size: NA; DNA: TGCGCCAGCTCTCCTAGTGCATCTAGTGCCAACGTCCTGACTTTC; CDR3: CASSPSASSANVLTF
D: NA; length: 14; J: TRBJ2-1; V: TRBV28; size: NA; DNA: TGTGCCACCCGAGGGGGGGAATCCTACAATGAGCAGTTCTTC; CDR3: CATRGGESYNEQFF
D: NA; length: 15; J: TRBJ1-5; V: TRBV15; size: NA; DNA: TGTGCCACCAGCAGAGACGACAGGTCTAATCAGCCCCAGCATTTT; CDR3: CATSRDDRSNQPQHF
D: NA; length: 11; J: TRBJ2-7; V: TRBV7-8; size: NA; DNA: TGTGCCAGCAGCGACAGCTACGAGCAGTACTTC; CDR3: CASSDSYEQYF
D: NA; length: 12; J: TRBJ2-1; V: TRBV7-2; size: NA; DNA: TGTGCCAGCAGCTTAGTCAACAATGAGCAGTTCTTC; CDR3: CASSLVNNEQFF
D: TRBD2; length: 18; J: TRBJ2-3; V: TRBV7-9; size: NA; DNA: TGTGCCAGCAGCTTCAACCTAGCGGGGGACCCCAGCACAGATACGCAGTATTTT; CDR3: CASSFNLAGDPSTDTQYF
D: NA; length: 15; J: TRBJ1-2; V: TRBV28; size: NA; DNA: TGTGCCAGCAGACAGTGGGGCGGGGGCAGCTATGGCTACACCTTC; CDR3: CASRQWGGGSYGYTF
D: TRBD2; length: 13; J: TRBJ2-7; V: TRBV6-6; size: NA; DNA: TGTGCCAGTGACGTGGGAGGGTACTACGAGCAGTACTTC; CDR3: CASDVGGYYEQYF
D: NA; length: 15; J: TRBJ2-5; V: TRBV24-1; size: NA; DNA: TGTGCCACCAGTGCTTGGAGAGGGAGTCAAGAGACCCAGTACTTC; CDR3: CATSAWRGSQETQYF
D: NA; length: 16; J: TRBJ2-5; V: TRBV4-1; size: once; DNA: TGCGCCAGCAGCCAAGACCCGGATACAGGGCGAAAGACCCAGTACTTC; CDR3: CASSQDPDTGRKTQYF
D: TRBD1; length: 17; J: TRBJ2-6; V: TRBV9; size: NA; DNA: TGTGCCAGCAGCGCCGCCGGGACAGGTTCTGGGGCCAACGTCCTGACTTTC; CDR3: CASSAAGTGSGANVLTF
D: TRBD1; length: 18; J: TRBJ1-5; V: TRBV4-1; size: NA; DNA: TGCGCCAGCAGCCAAGGGACAGGGTTTTCGTACCTGAATCAGCCCCAGCATTTT; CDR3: CASSQGTGFSYLNQPQHF
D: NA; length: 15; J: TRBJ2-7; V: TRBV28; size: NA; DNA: TGTGCCAGCAGTTCGGTTGTTACAGGTTTCGTCGAGCAGTACTTC; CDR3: CASSSVVTGFVEQYF
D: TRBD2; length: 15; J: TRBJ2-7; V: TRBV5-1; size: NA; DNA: TGCGCCAGCAGCTTGGCGGCGGGAGGGCAATACGAGCAGTACTTC; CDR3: CASSLAAGGQYEQYF
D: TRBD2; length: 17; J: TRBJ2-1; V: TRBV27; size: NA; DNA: TGTGCCAGCAGTGACGGGACTAGCGGGCTATTATACAATGAGCAGTTCTTC; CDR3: CASSDGTSGLLYNEQFF
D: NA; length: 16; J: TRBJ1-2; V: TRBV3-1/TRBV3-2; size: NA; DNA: TGTGCCAGCAGCCAAAATACAGGGCCGTATGCGTATGGCTACACCTTC; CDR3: CASSQNTGPYAYGYTF
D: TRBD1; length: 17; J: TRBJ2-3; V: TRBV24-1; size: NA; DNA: TGTGCCACCAGTGATTGGAGCGGCCAGGGGGAAGGAGATACGCAGTATTTT; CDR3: CATSDWSGQGEGDTQYF
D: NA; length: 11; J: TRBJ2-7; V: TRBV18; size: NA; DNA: TGTGCCAGCTCACAAGGGGACGAGCAGTACTTC; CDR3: CASSQGDEQYF
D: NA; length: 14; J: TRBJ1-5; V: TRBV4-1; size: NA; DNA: TGCGCCAGCAGCCAAGATGGACAAAATCAGCCCCAGCATTTT; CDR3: CASSQDGQNQPQHF
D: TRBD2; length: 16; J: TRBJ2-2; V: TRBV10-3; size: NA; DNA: TGTGCCATCAGTCCCGCTAGCGGCTCGAACACCGGGGAGCTGTTTTTT; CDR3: CAISPASGSNTGELFF
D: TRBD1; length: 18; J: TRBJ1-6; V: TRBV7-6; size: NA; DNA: TGTGCCAGCAGCCCCTGGACAGGGGACAGCTCCTATAATTCACCCCTCCACTTT; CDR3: CASSPWTGDSSYNSPLHF
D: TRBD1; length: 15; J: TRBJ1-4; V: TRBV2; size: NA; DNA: TGTGCCAGCAGTGGAGGGGGACAGACTAATGAAAAACTGTTTTTT; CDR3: CASSGGGQTNEKLFF
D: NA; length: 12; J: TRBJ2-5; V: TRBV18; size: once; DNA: TGTGCCAGCTCCCCTCAAGCGGAGACCCAGTACTTC; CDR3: CASSPQAETQYF
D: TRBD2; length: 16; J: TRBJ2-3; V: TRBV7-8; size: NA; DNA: TGTGCCAGCAGCTTAGGGGCGGGAGGGCCTGGAGATACGCAGTATTTT; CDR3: CASSLGAGGPGDTQYF
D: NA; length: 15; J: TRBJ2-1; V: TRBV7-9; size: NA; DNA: TGTGCCAGCAGCTTAGAGGAGGGATTGTTCTATGAGCAGTTCTTC; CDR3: CASSLEEGLFYEQFF
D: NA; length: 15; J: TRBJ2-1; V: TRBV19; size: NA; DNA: TGTGCCAGTAGTATATTAGCGGTCTCCTACAATGAGCAGTTCTTC; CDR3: CASSILAVSYNEQFF
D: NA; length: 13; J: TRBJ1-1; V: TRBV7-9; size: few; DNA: TGTGCCAGCAGTACAACAGGGATCACTGAAGCTTTCTTT; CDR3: CASSTTGITEAFF
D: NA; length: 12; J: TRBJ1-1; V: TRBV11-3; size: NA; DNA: TGTGCCAGCAGCCCGGGGGGGACTGAAGCTTTCTTT; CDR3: CASSPGGTEAFF
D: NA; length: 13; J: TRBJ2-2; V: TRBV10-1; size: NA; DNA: TGCGCCAGCAGTGATCCTTACACCGGGGAGCTGTTTTTT; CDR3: CASSDPYTGELFF
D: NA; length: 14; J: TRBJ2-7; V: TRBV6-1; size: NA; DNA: TGTGCCAGCAGTGAATACGGGAATCGCTACGAGCAGTACTTC; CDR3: CASSEYGNRYEQYF
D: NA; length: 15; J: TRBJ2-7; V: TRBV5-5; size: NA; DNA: TGTGCCAGCAGCTTCGGACACCCGACCTCCTACGAGCAGTACTTC; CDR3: CASSFGHPTSYEQYF
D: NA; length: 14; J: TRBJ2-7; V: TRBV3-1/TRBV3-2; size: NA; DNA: TGTGCCAGCAGCCAAGATACGACTCCTAGAGAGCAGTACTTC; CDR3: CASSQDTTPREQYF
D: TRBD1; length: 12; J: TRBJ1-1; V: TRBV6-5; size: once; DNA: TGTGCCACCGGGACAGCTCAAAAAGGAGCTTTCTTT; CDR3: CATGTAQKGAFF
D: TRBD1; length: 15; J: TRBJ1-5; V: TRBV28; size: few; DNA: TGTGCCAGCAGTCCTGCCCCGACAGGGAACCAGCCCCAGCATTTT; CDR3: CASSPAPTGNQPQHF
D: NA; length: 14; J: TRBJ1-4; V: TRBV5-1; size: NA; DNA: TGCGCCAGCAGCTCCGGTCAGGTTGGTGAAAAACTGTTTTTT; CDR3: CASSSGQVGEKLFF
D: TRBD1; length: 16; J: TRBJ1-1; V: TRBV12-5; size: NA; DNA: TGTGCTAGTGGTTTGGTACCGCCGGACAGGGCGGTCGAAGCTTTCTTT; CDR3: CASGLVPPDRAVEAFF
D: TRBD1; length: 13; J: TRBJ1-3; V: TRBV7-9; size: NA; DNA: TGTGCCAGCAGAGACAGGGGAAGGGACACCATATATTTT; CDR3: CASRDRGRDTIYF
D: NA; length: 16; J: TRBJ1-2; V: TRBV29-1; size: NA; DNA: TGCAGCGTTGAAGGTGAGGGGGACCGAGCTAACTATGGCTACACCTTC; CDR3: CSVEGEGDRANYGYTF
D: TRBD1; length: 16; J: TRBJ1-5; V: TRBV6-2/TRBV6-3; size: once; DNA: TGTGCCAGCAGTCGAATGAGGACAGGGGGCAGTCAGCCCCAGCATTTT; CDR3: CASSRMRTGGSQPQHF
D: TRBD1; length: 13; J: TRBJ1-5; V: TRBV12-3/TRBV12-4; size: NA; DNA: TGTGCCAGCAGTGCCCGACAGGGGGCTATCCAGCATTTT; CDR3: CASSARQGAIQHF
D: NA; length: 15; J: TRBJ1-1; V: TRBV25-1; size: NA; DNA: TGTGCCAGCAGTGTCCTGACAGGCGTGAACACTGAAGCTTTCTTT; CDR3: CASSVLTGVNTEAFF
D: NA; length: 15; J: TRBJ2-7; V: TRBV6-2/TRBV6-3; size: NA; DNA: TGTGCCAGCAGTCAGGCGGGGCCTGGGAGCCACGAGCAGTACTTC; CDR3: CASSQAGPGSHEQYF
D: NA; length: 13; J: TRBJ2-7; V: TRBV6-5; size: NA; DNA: TGTGCCAGCAGTTTTACAGGGTTCTACGAGCAGTACTTC; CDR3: CASSFTGFYEQYF
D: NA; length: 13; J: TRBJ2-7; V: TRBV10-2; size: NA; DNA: TGCGCCAGTAGTGGGCAGTCCTCCTACGAGCAGTACTTC; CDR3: CASSGQSSYEQYF
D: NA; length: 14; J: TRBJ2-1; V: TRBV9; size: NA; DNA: TGTGCCAGCAGCGTAGACAGAGAGTACAATGAGCAGTTCTTC; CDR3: CASSVDREYNEQFF
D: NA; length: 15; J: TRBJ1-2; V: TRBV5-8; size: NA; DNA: TGTGCCAGCAGCTTACCAGGGGCGGGCGGCTATGGCTACACCTTC; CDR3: CASSLPGAGGYGYTF
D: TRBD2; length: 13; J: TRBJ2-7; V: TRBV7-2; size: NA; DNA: TGTGCCAGCCGCGGGACTAACTTTTACGAGCAGTACTTC; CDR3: CASRGTNFYEQYF
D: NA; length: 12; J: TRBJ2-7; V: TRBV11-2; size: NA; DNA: TGTGCCAGCAGCCCCCCCCTCTACGAGCAGTACTTC; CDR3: CASSPPLYEQYF
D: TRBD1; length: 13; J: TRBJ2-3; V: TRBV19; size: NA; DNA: TGTGCCAGCCGACAGGGGGGAACAGATACGCAGTATTTT; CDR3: CASRQGGTDTQYF
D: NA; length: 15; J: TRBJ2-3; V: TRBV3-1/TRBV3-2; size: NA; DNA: TGTGCCAGCAGCCAAGAAGGAGGGGTCACAGATACGCAGTATTTT; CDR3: CASSQEGGVTDTQYF
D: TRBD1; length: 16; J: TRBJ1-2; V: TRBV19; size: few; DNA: TGTGCCAGTAGTATATACGGGGGACAGGCTGCCCACGGCTACACCTTC; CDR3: CASSIYGGQAAHGYTF
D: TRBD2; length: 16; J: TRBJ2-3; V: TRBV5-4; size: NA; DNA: TGTGCCAGCAGCCGCGGACTAGCGGGAAGCACAGATACGCAGTATTTT; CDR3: CASSRGLAGSTDTQYF
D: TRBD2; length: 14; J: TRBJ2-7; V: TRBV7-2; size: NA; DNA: TGTGCCAGCAGCCCCCTAGCGGGTACCACCGAGCAGTACTTC; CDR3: CASSPLAGTTEQYF